This TCR beta chain was obtained from a study of shared clonotypes between healthy human individuals. Naive-designated CD8 cells lacked CD45RO, were positively enriched for CCR7, and omitted terminally differentiated effector memory CD45RA+ cells. Measured with immunoSEQ multiplex PCR; TCRdb has only the in-frame clones, and not every one. The sample comprises around 2.1 million clones, roughly 91% of which are singletons, and more than 1.5% rests with the top ten. This CDR3 is built from 13 residues. The V and J ends lost 7 bases and 0 bases, in that order; junction bases with no gene match: 6. Germline-derived CDR1 and CDR2 are SQVTM and ANQGSEA.

The TCR sequence derives from a man between 18 and 35 years old in good health. Some clones in this sample may be carry-over from other donors' samples. The gene calls are TRBV29-1 and TRBJ2-7; 7 nucleotides match TRBD2. Input material: naive CD8+ T cells from PBMCs. The DNA for the CDR3 is TGCAGCGGGTCCCTAGCGGACTCCTACGAGCAGTACTTC. Translating it yields CSGSLADSYEQYF.